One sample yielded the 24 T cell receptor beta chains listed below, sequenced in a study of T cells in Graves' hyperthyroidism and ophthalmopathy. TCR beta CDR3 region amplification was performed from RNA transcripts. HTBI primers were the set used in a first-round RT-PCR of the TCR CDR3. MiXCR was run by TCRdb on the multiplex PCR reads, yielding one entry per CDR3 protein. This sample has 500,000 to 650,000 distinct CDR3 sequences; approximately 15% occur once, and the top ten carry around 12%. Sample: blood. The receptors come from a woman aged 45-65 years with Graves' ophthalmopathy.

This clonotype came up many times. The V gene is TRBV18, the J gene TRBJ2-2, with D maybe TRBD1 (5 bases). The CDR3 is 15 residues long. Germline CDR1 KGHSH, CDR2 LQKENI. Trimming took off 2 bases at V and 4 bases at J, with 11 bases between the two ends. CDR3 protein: CASSPDRTSTGELFF. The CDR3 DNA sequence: TGTGCCAGCTCACCAGACAGAACGAGCACCGGGGAGCTGTTTTTT.

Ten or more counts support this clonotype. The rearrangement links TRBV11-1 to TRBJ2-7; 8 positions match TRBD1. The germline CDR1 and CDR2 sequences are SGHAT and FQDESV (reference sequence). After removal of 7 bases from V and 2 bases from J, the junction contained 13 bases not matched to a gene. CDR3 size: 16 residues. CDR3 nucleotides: TGTGCCAGCACCAGACTCGGACAGGGTATAACCTACGAGCAGTACTTC. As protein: CASTRLGQGITYEQYF.

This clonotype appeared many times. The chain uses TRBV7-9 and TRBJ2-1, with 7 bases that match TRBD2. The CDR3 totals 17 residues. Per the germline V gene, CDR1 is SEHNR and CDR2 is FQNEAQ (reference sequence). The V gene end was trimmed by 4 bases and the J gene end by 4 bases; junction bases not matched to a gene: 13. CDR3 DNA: TGTGCCAGCAGCTATCCGATCCTAGCGGTTGGTTACAATGAGCAGTTCTTC. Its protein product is CASSYPILAVGYNEQFF. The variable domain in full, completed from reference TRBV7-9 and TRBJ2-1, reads DTGVSQNPRHKITKRGQNVTFRCDPISEHNRLYWYRQTLGQGPEFLTYFQNEAQLEKSRLLSDRFSAERPKGSFSTLEIQRTEQGDSAMYLCASSYPILAVGYNEQFFGPGTRLTVL.

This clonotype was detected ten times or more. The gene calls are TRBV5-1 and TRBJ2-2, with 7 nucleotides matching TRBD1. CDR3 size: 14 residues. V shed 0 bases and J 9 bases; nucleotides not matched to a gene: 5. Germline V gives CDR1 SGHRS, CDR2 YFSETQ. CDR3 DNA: TGCGCCAGCAGCTTGGAACAGGGGTCGCGGGAGCTGTTTTTT. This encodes CASSLEQGSRELFF.

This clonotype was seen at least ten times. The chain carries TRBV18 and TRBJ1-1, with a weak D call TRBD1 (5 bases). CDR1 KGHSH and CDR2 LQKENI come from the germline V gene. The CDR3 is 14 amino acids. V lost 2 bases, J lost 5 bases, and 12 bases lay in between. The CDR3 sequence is CASSPKRGETEAFF. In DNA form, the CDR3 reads TGTGCCAGCTCACCAAAAAGGGGTGAGACTGAAGCTTTCTTT. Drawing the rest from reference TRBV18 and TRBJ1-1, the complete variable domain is NAGVMQNPRHLVRRRGQEARLRCSPMKGHSHVYWYRQLPEEGLKFMVYLQKENIIDESGMPKERFSAEFPKEGPSILRIQQVVRGDSAAYFCASSPKRGETEAFFGQGTRLTVV.

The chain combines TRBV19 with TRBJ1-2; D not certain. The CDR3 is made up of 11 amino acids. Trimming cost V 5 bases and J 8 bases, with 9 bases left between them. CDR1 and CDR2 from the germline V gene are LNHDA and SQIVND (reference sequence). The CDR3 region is CASSAGWGYTF. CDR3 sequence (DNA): TGTGCCAGTAGTGCCGGATGGGGCTACACCTTC.

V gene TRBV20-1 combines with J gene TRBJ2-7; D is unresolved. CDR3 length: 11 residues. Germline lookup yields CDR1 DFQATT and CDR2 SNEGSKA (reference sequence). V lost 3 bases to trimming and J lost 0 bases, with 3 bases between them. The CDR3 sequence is CSARYSYEQYF. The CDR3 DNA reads TGCAGTGCTAGGTACTCCTACGAGCAGTACTTC.

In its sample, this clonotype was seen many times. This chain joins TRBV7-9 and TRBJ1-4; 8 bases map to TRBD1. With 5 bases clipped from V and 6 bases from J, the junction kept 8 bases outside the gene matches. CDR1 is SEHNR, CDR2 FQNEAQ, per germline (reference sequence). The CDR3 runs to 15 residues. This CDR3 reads CASSHGQGGDEKLFF. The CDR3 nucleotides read TGTGCCAGCAGCCACGGACAGGGTGGTGATGAAAAACTGTTTTTT.

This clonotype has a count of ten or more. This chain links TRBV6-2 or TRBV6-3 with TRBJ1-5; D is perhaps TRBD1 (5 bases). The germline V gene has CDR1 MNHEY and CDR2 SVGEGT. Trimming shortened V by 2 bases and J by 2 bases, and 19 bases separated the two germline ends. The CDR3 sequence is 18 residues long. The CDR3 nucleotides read TGTGCCAGCAGTTACCCCCATCGATGGAGCAGGGGCAATCAGCCCCAGCATTTT. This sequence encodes CASSYPHRWSRGNQPQHF.

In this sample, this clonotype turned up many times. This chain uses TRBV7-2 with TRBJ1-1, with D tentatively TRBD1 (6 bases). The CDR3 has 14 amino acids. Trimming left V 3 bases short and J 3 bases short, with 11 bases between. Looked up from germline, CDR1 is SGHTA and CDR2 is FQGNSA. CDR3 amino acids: CASSFRDIYTEAFF. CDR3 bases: TGTGCCAGCAGCTTCCGGGACATCTACACTGAAGCTTTCTTT.

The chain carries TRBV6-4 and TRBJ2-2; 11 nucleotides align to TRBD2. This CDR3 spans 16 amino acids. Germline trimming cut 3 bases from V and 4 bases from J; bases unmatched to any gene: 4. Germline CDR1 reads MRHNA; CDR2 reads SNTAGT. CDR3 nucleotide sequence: TGTGCCAGCAGTGAGCTAGCGGGAGGAGGCACCGGGGAGCTGTTTTTT. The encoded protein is CASSELAGGGTGELFF.

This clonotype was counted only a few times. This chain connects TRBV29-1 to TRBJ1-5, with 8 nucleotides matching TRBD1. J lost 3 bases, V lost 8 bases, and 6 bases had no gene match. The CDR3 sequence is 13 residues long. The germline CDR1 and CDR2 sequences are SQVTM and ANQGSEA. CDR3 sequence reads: CSIRTGPNQPQHF. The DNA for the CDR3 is TGCAGCATTCGGACAGGGCCCAATCAGCCCCAGCATTTT. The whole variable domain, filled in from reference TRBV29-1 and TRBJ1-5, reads SAVISQKPSRDICQRGTSLTIQCQVDSQVTMMFWYRQQPGQSLTLIATANQGSEATYESGFVIDKFPISRPNLTFSTLTVSNMSPEDSSIYLCSIRTGPNQPQHFGDGTRLSIL.

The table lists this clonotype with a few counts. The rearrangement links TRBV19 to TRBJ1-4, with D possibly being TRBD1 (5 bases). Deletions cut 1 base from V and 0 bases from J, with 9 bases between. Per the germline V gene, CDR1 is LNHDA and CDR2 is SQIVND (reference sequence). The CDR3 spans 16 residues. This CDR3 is CASSIVETATNEKLFF. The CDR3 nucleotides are TGTGCCAGTAGTATAGTGGAGACAGCAACTAATGAAAAACTGTTTTTT.

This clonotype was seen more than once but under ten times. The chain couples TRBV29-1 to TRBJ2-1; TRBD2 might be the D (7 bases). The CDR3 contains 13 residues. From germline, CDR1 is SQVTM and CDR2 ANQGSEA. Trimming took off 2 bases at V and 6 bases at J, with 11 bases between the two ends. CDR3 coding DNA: TGCAGCGTTGAAAGGGGGGGGTTCAATGAGCAGTTCTTC. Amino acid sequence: CSVERGGFNEQFF.

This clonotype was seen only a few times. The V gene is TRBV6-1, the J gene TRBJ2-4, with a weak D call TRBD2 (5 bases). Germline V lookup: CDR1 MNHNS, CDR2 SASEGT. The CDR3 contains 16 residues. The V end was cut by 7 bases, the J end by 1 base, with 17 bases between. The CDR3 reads CASISGSSLAKNIQYF. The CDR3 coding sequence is TGTGCCAGCATAAGTGGGAGTAGTTTGGCCAAAAACATTCAGTACTTC.

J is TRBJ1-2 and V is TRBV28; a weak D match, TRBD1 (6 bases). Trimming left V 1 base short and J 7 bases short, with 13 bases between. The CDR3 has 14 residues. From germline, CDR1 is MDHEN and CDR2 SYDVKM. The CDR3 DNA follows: TGTGCCAGCAGTTTATCTGGGGGGCGGGTTGGCTACACCTTC. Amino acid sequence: CASSLSGGRVGYTF.

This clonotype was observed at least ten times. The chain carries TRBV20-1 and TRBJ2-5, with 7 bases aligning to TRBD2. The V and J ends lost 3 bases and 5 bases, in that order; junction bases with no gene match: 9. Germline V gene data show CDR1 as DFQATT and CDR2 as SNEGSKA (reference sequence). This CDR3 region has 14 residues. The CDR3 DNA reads TGCAGTGCTAGGAGGACTAGTATTGGGGAGACCCAGTACTTC. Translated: CSARRTSIGETQYF.

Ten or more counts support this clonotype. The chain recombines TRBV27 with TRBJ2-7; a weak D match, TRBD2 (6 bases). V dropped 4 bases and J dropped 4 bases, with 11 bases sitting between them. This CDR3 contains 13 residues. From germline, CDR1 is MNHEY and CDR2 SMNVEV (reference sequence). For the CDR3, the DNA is TGTGCCAGCAGTTCGGGAGAGCGGTACGAGCAGTACTTC. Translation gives CASSSGERYEQYF.

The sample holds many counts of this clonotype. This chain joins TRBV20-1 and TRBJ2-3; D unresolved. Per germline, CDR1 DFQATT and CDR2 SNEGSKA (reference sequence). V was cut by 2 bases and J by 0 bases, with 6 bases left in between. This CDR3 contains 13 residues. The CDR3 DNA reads TGCAGTGCTAGAATCCCGAGCACAGATACGCAGTATTTT. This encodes CSARIPSTDTQYF.

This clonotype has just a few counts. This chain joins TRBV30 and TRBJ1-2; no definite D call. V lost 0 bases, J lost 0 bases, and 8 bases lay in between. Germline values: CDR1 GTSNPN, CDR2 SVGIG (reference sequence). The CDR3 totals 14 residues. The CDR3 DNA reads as TGTGCCTGGAGTGTACGAAAAACTAACTATGGCTACACCTTC. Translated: CAWSVRKTNYGYTF.

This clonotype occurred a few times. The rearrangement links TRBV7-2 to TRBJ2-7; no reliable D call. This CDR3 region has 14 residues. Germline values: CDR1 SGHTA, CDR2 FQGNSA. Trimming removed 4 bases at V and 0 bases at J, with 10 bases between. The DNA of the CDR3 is TGTGCCAGCAGCTCAGAAATATTCTCCTACGAGCAGTACTTC. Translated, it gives CASSSEIFSYEQYF. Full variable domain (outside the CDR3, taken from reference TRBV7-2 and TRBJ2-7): GAGVSQSPSNKVTEKGKDVELRCDPISGHTALYWYRQSLGQGLEFLIYFQGNSAPDKSGLPSDRFSAERTGGSVSTLTIQRTQQEDSAVYLCASSSEIFSYEQYFGPGTRLTVT.

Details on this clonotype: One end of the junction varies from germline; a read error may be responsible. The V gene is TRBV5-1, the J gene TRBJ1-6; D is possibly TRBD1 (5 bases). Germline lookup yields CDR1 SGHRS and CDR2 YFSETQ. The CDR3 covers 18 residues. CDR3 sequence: CASSLGQLRSSYNSPLYF. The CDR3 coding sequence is TGCGCCAGCAGCTTGGGACAGCTTCGGAGCTCCTATAATTCACCCCTCTACTTT. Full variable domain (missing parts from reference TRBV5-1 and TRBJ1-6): KAGVTQTPRYLIKTRGQQVTLSCSPISGHRSVSWYQQTPGQGLQFLFEYFSETQRNKGNFPGRFSGRQFSNSRSEMNVSTLELGDSALYLCASSLGQLRSSYNSPLYFGNGTRLTVT.

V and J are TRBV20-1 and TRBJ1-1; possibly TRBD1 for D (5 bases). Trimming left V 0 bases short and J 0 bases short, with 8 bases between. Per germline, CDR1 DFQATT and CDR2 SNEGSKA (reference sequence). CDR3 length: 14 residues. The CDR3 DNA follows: TGCAGTGCTAGAGAGGTGGGGCTGAACACTGAAGCTTTCTTT. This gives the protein CSAREVGLNTEAFF.

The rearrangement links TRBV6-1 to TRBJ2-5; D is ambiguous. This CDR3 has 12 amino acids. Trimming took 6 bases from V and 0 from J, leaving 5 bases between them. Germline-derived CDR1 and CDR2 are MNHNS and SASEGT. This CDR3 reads CASRWDQETQYF. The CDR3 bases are TGTGCCAGCAGGTGGGACCAAGAGACCCAGTACTTC.